This T cell receptor (beta chain) stems from a study of vaccination effects on CD4 cells after COVID-19. Method: immunoSEQ multiplex PCR; TCRdb's copy keeps in-frame clones and lacks some. The sample includes 25,000 to 35,000 clones, roughly two thirds of them seen just once. For this clone: Its antigen is unknown.

Germline CDR1 MGHRA, CDR2 YSYEKL. The V gene lost 0 bases and the J gene lost 7 bases, with 10 bases spanning the gap. The length of the CDR3 is 15 residues. Antigen-specific CD4+ T cell clonotypes were called by their expansion after viral peptide-pool culture in ViraFEST. Once cultured for approximately ten days, the cells underwent separation to obtain CD4+ T cells. Fresh IL-2-containing medium replaced half the medium on days 3 and 7. The material sequenced was CD4+ T cells from PBMCs cultured with HCoV-229E spike peptides, taken before COVID-19 vaccination. This receptor was obtained from a human donor who received a COVID-19 vaccine. The chain carries TRBV4-1 and TRBJ1-6, with TRBD1 as a possible D gene (6 bases). DNA of the CDR3: TGCGCCAGCAGCCAAGAACGGGGGGCGAATTCACCCCTCCACTTT. This sequence encodes CASSQERGANSPLHF.